The entry below gives a single T cell receptor beta chain sequence along with its context. Researchers amplified the TCR beta CDR3 regions from RNA transcripts. First-round RT-PCR of the TCR CDR3 relied on the HTBI primer set. TCRdb fed the multiplex PCR reads into MiXCR, producing one record per CDR3 protein. Of roughly 380,000 distinct CDR3 sequences in the sample, around 15% were seen once. CDR3 length: 16 amino acids. The ends lost 4 bases at V and 10 bases at J; junction bases unmatched: 12. The germline V gene has CDR1 KGHSY and CDR2 FQNENV. These data belong to a study of T cells in Graves' hyperthyroidism and ophthalmopathy.

The TCR originated in a woman aged 18-30 years with Graves' hyperthyroidism. The sequenced sample was blood. The rearrangement joins TRBV16 to TRBJ1-6; TRBD1 aligns across 8 bases. The CDR3 is CASSRGYGQGVSPLHF. CDR3 in DNA: TGTGCCAGCAGCCGGGGCTACGGACAGGGTGTGTCACCCCTCCACTTT.